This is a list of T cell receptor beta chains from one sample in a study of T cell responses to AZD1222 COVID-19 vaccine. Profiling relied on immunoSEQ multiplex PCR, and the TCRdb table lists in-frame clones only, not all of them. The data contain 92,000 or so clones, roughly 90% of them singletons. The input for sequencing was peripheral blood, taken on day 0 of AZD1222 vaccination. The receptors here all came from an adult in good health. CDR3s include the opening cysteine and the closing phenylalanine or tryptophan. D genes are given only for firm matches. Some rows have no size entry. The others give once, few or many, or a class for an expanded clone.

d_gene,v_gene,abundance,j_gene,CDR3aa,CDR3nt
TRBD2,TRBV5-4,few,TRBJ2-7,CASSWGTSGNYEQYF,TGTGCCAGCAGCTGGGGGACTAGCGGAAACTACGAGCAGTACTTC
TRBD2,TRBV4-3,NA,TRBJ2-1,CASSPSVLAGDNEQFF,TGCGCCAGCAGCCCGTCAGTATTAGCGGGAGACAATGAGCAGTTCTTC
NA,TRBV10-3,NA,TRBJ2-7,CAISVPLVGRSEQYF,TGTGCCATCAGTGTACCCCTCGTCGGTAGGAGCGAGCAGTACTTC
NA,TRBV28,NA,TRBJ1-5,CASRAGATSYNQPQHF,TGTGCCAGCAGAGCCGGGGCCACCTCTTATAATCAGCCCCAGCATTTT
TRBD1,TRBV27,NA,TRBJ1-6,CASNHRDRGQNSPLHF,TGTGCCAGCAACCACCGGGACAGGGGCCAAAATTCACCCCTCCACTTT
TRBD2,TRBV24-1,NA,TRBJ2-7,CATSASSGREYEQYF,TGTGCCACCAGTGCCTCAAGCGGGAGAGAGTACGAGCAGTACTTC
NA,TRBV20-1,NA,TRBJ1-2,CSAREGDGYTF,TGCAGTGCTAGAGAGGGAGATGGCTACACCTTC
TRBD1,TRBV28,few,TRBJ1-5,CATYLGRGQNQPQHF,TGTGCCACCTACCTGGGGAGGGGGCAAAATCAGCCCCAGCATTTT
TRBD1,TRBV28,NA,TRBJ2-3,CASSLPPSGGDTQYF,TGTGCCAGCAGTCTCCCTCCCTCAGGGGGAGATACGCAGTATTTT
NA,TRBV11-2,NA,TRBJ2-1,CASSFLRSGEQFF,TGTGCCAGCAGCTTTTTGAGGTCCGGTGAGCAGTTCTTC
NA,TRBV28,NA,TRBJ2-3,CASSLIANTQYF,TGTGCCAGCAGTTTAATAGCGAATACGCAGTATTTT
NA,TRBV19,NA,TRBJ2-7,CASSAEGLPTYEQYF,TGTGCCAGTAGCGCCGAGGGTCTGCCTACCTACGAGCAGTACTTC
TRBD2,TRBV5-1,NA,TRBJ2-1,CASSPRGAGGFSYNEQFF,TGCGCCAGCAGCCCTCGGGGAGCGGGGGGGTTCTCCTACAATGAGCAGTTCTTC
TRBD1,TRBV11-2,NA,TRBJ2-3,CASSLVGQGALPPQYF,TGTGCCAGCAGCTTAGTAGGACAGGGGGCGTTGCCACCGCAGTATTTT
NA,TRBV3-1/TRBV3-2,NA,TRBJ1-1,CASSREDGLDTEAFF,TGTGCCAGCAGCCGGGAGGACGGACTGGACACTGAAGCTTTCTTT
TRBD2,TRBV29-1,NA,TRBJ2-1,CSAPGGVFNEQFF,TGCAGCGCGCCGGGGGGAGTCTTCAATGAGCAGTTCTTC
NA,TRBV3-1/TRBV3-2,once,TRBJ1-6,CASTRGGQLGNSPLHF,TGTGCCAGCACCAGAGGAGGACAGCTAGGGAATTCACCCCTCCACTTT
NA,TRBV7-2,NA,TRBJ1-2,CASSFAQLYGYTF,TGTGCCAGCAGCTTTGCCCAGCTATATGGCTACACCTTC
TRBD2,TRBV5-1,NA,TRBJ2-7,CATSGGTHDEQYF,TGCGCCACATCCGGGGGGACCCACGACGAGCAGTACTTC
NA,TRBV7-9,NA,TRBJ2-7,CASSFGDHYEQYF,TGTGCCAGCAGCTTTGGAGACCACTACGAGCAGTACTTC
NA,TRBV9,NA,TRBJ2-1,CASSVGGAIQYNEQFF,TGTGCCAGCAGCGTAGGGGGGGCGATCCAATACAATGAGCAGTTCTTC
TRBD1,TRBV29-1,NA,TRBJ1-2,CSVSGQGGYGYTF,TGCAGCGTGTCCGGACAGGGCGGCTATGGCTACACCTTC
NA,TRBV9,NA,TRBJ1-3,CASSVAVGATIYF,TGTGCCAGCAGCGTAGCGGTTGGAGCCACCATATATTTT
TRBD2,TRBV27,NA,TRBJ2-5,CASSFAGGGQETQYF,TGTGCCAGCAGTTTTGCGGGAGGGGGGCAAGAGACCCAGTACTTC
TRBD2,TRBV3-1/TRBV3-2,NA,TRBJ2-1,CASSQAGGISSYNEQFF,TGTGCCAGCAGCCAGGCGGGAGGAATAAGCTCCTACAATGAGCAGTTCTTC
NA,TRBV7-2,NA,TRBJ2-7,CASSPSSSWDEQYF,TGTGCCAGCAGCCCCTCATCGAGCTGGGACGAGCAGTACTTC
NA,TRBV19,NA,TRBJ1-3,CASAPLTEGNTIYF,TGTGCCAGTGCCCCTCTGACGGAAGGAAACACCATATATTTT
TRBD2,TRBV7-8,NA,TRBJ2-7,CASSSPGLAGIYEQYF,TGTGCCAGCAGCTCCCCCGGACTAGCGGGAATCTACGAGCAGTACTTC
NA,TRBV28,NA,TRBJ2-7,CASSSEGVDSLYEQYF,TGTGCCAGCAGTTCGGAGGGGGTGGATTCCCTGTACGAGCAGTACTTC
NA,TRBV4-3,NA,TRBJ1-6,CASSQDGSSYNSPLHF,TGCGCCAGCAGCCAAGATGGGAGCTCCTATAATTCACCCCTCCACTTT
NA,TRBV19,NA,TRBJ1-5,CASSIRRGQPQHF,TGTGCCAGTAGTATCCGCAGGGGTCAGCCCCAGCATTTT
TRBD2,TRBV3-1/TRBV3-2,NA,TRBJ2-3,CASSHRGVSTDTQYF,TGTGCCAGCAGCCATCGGGGGGTTAGCACAGATACGCAGTATTTT
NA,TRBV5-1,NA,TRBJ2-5,CASWSQETQYF,TGCGCCAGCTGGTCCCAAGAGACCCAGTACTTC
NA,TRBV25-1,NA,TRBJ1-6,CASLDSLGSPLHF,TGTGCCAGCCTGGACAGCCTTGGTTCACCCCTCCACTTT